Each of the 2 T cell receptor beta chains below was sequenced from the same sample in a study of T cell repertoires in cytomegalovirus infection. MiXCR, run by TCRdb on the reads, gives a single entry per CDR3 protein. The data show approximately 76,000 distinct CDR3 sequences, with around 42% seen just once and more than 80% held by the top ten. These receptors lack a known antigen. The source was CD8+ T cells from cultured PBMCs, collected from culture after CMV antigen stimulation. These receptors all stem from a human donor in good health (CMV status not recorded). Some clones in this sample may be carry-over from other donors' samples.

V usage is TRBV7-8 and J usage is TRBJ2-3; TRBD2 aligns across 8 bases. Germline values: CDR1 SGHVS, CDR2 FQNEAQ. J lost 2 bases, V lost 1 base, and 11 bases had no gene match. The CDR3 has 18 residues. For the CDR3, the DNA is TGTGCCAGCAGCTTAGAATATTCGGGGGGGCCTGACACAGATACGCAGTATTTT. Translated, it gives CASSLEYSGGPDTDTQYF.

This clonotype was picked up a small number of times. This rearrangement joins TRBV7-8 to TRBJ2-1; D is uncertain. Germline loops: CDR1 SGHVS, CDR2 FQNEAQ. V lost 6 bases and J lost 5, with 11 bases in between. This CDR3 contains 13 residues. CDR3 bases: TGTGCCAGCAGGCGGACGGATAACAATGAGCAGTTCTTC. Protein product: CASRRTDNNEQFF.